This T cell receptor beta chain is drawn from a study of T cells in Graves' hyperthyroidism and ophthalmopathy. Notes on the study in general: Blood also showed most of the thyroid clonotypes that were expanded above 0.001.

With 5 bases clipped from V and 7 bases from J, the junction kept 7 bases outside the gene matches. The CDR3 is 12 residues long. Germline CDR1 DFQATT, CDR2 SNEGSKA (reference sequence). Amplification of TCR beta CDR3 regions used RNA as the template. The HTBI primer set served for first-round RT-PCR of the TCR CDR3. In TCRdb, the multiplex PCR reads were re-called with MiXCR into one record per CDR3 protein. Among around 290,000 distinct CDR3 sequences listed, roughly 13% were seen once. On this clonotype itself: Its specificity is not known. Being one base from a much bigger clone, this may be a read error.

Sample: blood. The rearrangement links TRBV20-1 to TRBJ2-7; 8 positions match TRBD1. The receptor was derived from a woman in her thirties or forties with Graves' hyperthyroidism. CDR3 residues: CSADRGRGEQYF. DNA for the CDR3: TGCAGTGCTGACAGGGGAAGGGGTGAGCAGTACTTC.